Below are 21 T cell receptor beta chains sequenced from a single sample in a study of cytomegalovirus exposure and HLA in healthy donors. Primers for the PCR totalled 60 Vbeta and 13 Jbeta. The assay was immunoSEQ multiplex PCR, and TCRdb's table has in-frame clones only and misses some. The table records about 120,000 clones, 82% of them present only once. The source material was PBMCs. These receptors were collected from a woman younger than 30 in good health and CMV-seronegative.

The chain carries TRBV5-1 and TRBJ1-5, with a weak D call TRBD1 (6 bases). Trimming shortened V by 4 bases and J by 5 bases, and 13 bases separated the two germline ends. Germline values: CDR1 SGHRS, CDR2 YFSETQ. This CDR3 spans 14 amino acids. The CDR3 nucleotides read TGCGCCAGCAGCCCTCGGGGGGGCCATCAGCCCCAGCATTTT. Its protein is CASSPRGGHQPQHF.

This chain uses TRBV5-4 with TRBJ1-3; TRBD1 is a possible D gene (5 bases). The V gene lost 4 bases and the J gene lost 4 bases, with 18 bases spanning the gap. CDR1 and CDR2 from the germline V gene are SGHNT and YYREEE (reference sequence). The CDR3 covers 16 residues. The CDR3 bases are TGTGCCAGCAGCCCTGGGGTTAGGGGAAAAGGAAACACCATATATTTT. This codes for CASSPGVRGKGNTIYF.

The CDR3 DNA sequence: TGCAGCGTTGAAGATCGACAGACTAACTATGGCTACACCTTC. It is translated as CSVEDRQTNYGYTF. This chain joins TRBV29-1 and TRBJ1-2, with D tentatively TRBD1 (5 bases). Germline V gives CDR1 SQVTM, CDR2 ANQGSEA. Trimming removed 0 bases from V and 0 bases from J, with 8 bases in between. This CDR3 has 14 amino acids.

For the CDR3, the DNA is TGTGCCAGCACCCTGGGGCAGGGGTTTTTCTTT. Translation: CASTLGQGFFF. The rearrangement uses TRBV28 and TRBJ1-1, with a possible D match to TRBD1 (6 bases). Trimming took 7 bases from V and 13 from J, leaving 16 bases between them. The CDR3 has 11 amino acids. CDR1 and CDR2 (germline): MDHEN, SYDVKM.

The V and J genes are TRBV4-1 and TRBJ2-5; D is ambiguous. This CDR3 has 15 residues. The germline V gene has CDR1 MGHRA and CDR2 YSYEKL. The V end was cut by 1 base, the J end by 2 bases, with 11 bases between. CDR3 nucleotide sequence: TGCGCCAGCAGCCAAGTTGGGTCGACACAAGAGACCCAGTACTTC. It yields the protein CASSQVGSTQETQYF.

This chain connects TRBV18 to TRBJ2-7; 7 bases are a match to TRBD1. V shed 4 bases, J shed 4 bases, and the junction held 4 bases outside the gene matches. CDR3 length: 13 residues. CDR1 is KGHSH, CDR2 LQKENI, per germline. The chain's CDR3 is CASSLRQGYEQYV. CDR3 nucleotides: TGTGCCAGCTCACTGAGACAGGGTTACGAGCAGTACGTC.

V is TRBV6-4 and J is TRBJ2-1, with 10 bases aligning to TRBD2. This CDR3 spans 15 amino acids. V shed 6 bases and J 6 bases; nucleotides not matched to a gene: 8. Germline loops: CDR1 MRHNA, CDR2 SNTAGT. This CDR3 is CASSDLAGVGNEQFF. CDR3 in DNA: TGTGCCAGCAGCGATCTAGCGGGAGTGGGCAATGAGCAGTTCTTC.

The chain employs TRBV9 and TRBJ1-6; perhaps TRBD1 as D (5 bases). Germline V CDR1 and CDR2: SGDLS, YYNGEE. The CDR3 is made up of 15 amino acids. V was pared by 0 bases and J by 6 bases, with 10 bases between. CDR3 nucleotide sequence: TGTGCCAGCAGCGTAGACGTTCAGGGTAATTCACCCCTCCACTTT. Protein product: CASSVDVQGNSPLHF.

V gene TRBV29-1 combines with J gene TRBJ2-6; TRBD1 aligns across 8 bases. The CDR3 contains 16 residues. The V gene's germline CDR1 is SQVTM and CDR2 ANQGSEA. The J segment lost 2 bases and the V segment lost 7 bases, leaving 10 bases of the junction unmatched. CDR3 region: CSARTGKGTGANVLTF. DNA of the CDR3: TGCAGCGCCAGGACAGGGAAAGGAACTGGGGCCAACGTCCTGACTTTC.

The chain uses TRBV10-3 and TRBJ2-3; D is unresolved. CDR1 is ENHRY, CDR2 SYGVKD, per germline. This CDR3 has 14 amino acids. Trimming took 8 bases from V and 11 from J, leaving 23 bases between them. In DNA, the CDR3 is TGTGCCATCGGAGAAGGCTCCGGGTTCCTCGAGCAGTATTTT. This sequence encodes CAIGEGSGFLEQYF.

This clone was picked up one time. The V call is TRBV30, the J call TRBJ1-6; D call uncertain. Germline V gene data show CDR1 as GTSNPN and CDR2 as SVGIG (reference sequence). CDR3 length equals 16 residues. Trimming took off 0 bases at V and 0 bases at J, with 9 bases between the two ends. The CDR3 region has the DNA TGTGCCTGGAGTGTGGCCAGTTTCTCCTATAATTCACCCCTCCACTTT. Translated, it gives CAWSVASFSYNSPLHF.

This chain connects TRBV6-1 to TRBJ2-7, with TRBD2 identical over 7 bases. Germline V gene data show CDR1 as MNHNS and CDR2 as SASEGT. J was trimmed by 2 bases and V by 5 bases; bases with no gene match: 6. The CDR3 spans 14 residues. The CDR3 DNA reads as TGTGCCAGCAGTATTAGACTAGCCGCCTACGAGCAGTACTTC. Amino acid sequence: CASSIRLAAYEQYF.

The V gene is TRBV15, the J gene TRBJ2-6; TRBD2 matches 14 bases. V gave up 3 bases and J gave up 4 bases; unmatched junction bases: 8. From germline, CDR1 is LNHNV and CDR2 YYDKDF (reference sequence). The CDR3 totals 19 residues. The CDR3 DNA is TGTGCCACCAGCAGGACGACTAGCGGGGGGGCTACGGGGGCCAACGTCCTGACTTTC. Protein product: CATSRTTSGGATGANVLTF.

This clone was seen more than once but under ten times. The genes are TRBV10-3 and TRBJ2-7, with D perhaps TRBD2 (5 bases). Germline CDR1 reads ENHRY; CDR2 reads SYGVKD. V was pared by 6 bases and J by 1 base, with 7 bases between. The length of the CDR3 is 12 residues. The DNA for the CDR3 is TGTGCCATCAGCCGGGATTCCTACGAGCAGTACGTC. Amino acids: CAISRDSYEQYV.

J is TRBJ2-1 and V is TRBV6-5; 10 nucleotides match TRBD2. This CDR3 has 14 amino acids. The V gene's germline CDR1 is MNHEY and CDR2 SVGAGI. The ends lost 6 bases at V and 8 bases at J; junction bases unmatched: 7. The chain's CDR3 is CASRQRGGIYEQFF. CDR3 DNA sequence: TGTGCCAGCAGACAGCGGGGGGGCATCTATGAGCAGTTCTTC.

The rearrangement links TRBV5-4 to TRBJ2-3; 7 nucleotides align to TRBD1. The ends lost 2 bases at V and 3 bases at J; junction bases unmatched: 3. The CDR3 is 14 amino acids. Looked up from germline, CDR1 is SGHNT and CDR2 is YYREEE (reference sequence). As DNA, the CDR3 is TGTGCCAGCAGCTTTCACAGGGGAACAGATACGCAGTATTTT. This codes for CASSFHRGTDTQYF.

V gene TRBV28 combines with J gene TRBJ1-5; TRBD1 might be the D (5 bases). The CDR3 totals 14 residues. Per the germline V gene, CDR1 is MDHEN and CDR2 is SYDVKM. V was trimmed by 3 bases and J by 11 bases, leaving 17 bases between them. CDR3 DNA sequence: TGTGCCAGCAGTTTGGGGGGATTGGGGCGGGCCCAGCATTTT. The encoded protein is CASSLGGLGRAQHF.

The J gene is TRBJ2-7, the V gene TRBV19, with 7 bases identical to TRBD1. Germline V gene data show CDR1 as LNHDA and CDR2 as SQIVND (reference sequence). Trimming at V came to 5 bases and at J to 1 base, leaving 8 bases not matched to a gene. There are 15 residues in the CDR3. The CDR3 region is CASSPGQDPSYEQYF. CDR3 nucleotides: TGTGCCAGTAGTCCTGGACAGGACCCTTCCTACGAGCAGTACTTC.

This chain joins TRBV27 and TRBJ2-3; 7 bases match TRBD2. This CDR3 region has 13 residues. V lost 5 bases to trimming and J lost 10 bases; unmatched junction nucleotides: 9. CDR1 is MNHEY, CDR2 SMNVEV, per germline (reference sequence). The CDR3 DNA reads TGTGCCAGCAGTCCCGTCATTGGGGGGGCGCAGTATTTT. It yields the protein CASSPVIGGAQYF.

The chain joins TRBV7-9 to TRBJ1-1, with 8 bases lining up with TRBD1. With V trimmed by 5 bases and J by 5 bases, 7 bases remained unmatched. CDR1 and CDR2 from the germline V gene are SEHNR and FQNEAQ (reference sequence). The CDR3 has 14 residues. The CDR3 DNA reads TGTGCCAGCAGCCTAGGGCAGGGGGCTACTGAAGCTTTCTTT. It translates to CASSLGQGATEAFF.

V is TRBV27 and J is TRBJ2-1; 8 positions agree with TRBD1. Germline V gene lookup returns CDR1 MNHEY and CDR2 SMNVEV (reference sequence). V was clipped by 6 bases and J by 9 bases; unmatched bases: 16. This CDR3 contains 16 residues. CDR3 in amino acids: CASRKGQGGASGEQFF. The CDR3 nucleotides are TGTGCCAGCAGGAAAGGACAGGGTGGGGCTTCGGGTGAGCAGTTCTTC.